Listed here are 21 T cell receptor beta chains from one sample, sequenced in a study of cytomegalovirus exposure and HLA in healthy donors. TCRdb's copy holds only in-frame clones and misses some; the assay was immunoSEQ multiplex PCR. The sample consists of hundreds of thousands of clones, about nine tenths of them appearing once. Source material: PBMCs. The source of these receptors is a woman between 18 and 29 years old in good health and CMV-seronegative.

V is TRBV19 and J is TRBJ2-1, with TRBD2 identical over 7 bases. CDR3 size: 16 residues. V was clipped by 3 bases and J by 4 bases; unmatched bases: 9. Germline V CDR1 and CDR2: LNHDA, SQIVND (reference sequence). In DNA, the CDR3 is TGTGCCAGTAGTATCAGGACGAGCGGGGCTTACAATGAGCAGTTCTTC. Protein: CASSIRTSGAYNEQFF.

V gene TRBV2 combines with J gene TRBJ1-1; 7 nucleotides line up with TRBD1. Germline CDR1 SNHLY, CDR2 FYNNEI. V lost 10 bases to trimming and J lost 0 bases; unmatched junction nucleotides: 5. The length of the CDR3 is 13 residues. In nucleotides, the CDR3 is TGTGCCAACAGGGACAGATTGAACACTGAAGCTTTCTTT. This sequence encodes CANRDRLNTEAFF.

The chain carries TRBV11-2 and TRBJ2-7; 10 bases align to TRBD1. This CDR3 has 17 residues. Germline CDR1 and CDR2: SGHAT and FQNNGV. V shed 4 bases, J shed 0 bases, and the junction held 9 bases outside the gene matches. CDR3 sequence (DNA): TGTGCCAGCAGCTCCAGAGGTAGGACAGGGGGCTCCTACGAGCAGTACTTC. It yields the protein CASSSRGRTGGSYEQYF.

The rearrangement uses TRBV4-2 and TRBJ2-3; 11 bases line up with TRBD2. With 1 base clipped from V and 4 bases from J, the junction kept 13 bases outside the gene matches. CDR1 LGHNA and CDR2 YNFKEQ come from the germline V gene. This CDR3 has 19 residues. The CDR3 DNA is TGTGCCAGCAGCCAAGGGGGGACTAGCGGAAATTTGAGGGCAGATACGCAGTATTTT. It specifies CASSQGGTSGNLRADTQYF.

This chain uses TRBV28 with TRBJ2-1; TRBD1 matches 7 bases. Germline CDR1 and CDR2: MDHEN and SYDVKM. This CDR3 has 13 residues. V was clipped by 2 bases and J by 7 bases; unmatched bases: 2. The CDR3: CASSLDRVNEQFF. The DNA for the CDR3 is TGTGCCAGCAGTTTAGACAGGGTGAATGAGCAGTTCTTC.

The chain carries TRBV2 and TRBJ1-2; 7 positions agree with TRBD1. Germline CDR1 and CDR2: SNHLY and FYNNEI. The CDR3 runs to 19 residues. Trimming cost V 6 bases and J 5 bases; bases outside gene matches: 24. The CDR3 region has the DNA TGTGCCAGCAGGACCCTTGGGATCTTAAAGGGGGCTACAGTATATGGCTACACCTTC. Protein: CASRTLGILKGATVYGYTF.

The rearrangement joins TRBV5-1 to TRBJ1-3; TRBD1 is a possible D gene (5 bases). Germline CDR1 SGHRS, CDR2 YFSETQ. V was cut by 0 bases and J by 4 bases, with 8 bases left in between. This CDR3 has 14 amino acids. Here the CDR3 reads CASSLERGGNTIYF. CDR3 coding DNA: TGCGCCAGCAGCTTGGAAAGGGGCGGAAACACCATATATTTT.

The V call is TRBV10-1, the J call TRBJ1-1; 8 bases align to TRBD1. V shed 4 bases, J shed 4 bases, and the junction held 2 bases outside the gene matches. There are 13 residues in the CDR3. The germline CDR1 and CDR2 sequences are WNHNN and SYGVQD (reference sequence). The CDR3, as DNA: TGCGCCAGCAGTGGGACAGGGCCCACTGAAGCTTTCTTT. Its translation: CASSGTGPTEAFF.

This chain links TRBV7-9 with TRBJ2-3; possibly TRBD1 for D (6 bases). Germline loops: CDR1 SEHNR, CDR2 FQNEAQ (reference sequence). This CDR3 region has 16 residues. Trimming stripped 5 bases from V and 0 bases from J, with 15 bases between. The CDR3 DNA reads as TGTGCCAGCAGCGCGACTCAGGGGTACAGCACAGATACGCAGTATTTT. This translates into CASSATQGYSTDTQYF.

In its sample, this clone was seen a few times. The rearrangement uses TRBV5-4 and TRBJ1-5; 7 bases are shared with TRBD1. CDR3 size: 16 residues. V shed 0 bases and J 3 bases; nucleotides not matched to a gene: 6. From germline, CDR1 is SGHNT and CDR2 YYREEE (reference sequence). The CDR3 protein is CASSLVYRGSNQPQHF. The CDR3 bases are TGTGCCAGCAGCTTGGTATACAGGGGATCCAATCAGCCCCAGCATTTT.

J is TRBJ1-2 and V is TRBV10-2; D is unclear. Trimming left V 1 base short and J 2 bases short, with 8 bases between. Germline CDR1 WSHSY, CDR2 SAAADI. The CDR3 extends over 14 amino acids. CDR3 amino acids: CASSEFRLNYGYTF. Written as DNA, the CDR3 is TGCGCCAGCAGTGAGTTCAGACTAAACTATGGCTACACCTTC.

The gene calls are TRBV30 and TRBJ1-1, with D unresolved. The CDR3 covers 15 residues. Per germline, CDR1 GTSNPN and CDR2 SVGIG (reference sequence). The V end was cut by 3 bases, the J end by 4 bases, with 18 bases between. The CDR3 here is CAWRPSGRLGTEAFF. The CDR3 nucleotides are TGTGCCTGGAGGCCCTCCGGGAGATTAGGCACTGAAGCTTTCTTT.

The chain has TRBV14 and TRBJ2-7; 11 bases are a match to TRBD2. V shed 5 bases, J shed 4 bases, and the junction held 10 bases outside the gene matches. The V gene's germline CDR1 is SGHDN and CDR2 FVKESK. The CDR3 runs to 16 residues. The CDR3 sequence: CASSGTLGTSGYEQYF. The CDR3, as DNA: TGTGCCAGCAGCGGAACCCTAGGGACTAGCGGATACGAGCAGTACTTC.

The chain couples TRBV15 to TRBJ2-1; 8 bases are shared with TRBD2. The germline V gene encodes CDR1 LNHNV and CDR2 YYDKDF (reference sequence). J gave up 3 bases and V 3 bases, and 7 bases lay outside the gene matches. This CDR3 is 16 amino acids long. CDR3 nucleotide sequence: TGTGCCACCAGCAGGGGACTAGGAACAGGCTACAATGAGCAGTTCTTC. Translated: CATSRGLGTGYNEQFF.

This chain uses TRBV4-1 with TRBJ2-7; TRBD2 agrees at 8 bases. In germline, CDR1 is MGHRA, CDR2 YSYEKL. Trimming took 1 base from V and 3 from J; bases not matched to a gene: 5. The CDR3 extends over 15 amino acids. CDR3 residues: CASSQGTSRVYEQYF. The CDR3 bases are TGCGCCAGCAGCCAAGGGACTAGCAGGGTCTACGAGCAGTACTTC.

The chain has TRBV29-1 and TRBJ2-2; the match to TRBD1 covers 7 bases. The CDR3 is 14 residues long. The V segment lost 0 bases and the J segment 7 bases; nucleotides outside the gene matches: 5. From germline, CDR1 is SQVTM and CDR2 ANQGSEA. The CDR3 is CSVEDLDRDGELFF. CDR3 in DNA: TGCAGCGTTGAAGATCTCGACAGGGACGGGGAGCTGTTTTTT.

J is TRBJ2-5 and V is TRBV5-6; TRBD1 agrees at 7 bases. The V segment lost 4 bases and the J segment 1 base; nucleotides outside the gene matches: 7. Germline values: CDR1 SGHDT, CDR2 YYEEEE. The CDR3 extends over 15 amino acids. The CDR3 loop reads CASSLEQGSQETQYF. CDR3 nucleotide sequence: TGTGCCAGCAGCCTAGAACAGGGGAGCCAAGAGACCCAGTACTTC.

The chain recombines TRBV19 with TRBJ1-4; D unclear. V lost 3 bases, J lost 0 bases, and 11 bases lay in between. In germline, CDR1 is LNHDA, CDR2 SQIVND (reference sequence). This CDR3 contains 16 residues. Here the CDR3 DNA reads TGTGCCAGTAGTATGGCCCGGGTCGCAACTAATGAAAAACTGTTTTTT. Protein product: CASSMARVATNEKLFF.

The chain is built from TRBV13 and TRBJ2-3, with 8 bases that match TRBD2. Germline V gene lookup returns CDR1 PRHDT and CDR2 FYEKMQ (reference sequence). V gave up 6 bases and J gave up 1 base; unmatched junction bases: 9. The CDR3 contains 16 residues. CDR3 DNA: TGTGCCAGCAGACTAACTCGAGCGGGGGGCACAGATACGCAGTATTTT. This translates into CASRLTRAGGTDTQYF.

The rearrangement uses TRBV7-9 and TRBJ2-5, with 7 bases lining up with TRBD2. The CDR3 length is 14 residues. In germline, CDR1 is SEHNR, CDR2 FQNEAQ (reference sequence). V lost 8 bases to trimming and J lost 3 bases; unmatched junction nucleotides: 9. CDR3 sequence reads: CASFSGLLKETQYF. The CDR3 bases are TGTGCCAGCTTCTCGGGACTATTAAAAGAGACCCAGTACTTC.

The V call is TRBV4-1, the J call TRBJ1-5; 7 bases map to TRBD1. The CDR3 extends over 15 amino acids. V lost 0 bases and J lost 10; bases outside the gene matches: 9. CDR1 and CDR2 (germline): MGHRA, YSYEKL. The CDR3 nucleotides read TGCGCCAGCAGCCAAGATCGGGACAGCTGGGGACCCCAGCATTTT. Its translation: CASSQDRDSWGPQHF.